This TCR beta chain was sequenced in a study of blood T cell repertoires in COVID-19. Whole-study context: Acute and convalescent COVID-19 specimens originated in the United States, Italy and Spain.

Data came from immunoSEQ multiplex PCR; TCRdb stores just in-frame clones and leaves some out. The sample gives 210,000 or so clones, approximately 91% of which show up once; 2.7% is in the top ten. Germline lookup yields CDR1 MNHEY and CDR2 SVGEGT. V was clipped by 6 bases and J by 7 bases; unmatched bases: 14. This CDR3 is 16 amino acids long. This receptor was identified in a woman aged 55 to 70 with acute or convalescent COVID-19. V is TRBV6-2 or TRBV6-3 and J is TRBJ1-5, with 8 positions matching TRBD1. The sequencing sample was made of peripheral blood. The CDR3 coding sequence is TGTGCCAGCAGCTCACCCCCGGGACAGGCTAGGCAGCCCCAGCATTTT. Amino acids: CASSSPPGQARQPQHF.